A selection of T cell receptor beta chains follows, all from one sample in a study of blood T cells in healthy people across ages. TCRdb re-called the 5' RACE reads with MiXCR, one entry per CDR3 protein. Of fewer than 1,000,000 distinct CDR3 sequences detected, approximately 48% appear once; the ten largest clones hold about a fifth. Sequencing used blood. These receptors were taken from a man in his fifties or sixties in good health. The conserved cysteine and the conserved F or W are not part of the CDR3 here. The D gene is left open where the match is weak.

TRBD1 | TRBV11-1 | 14 | ASSPGTGEVNTEAF
TRBD1 | TRBV7-2 | 14 | ASSLSPTGGWETQY
NA | TRBV3-1 | 13 | ASSRDGGSYNEQF
NA | TRBV3-1 | 10 | ASSYSMETQY
NA | TRBV7-9 | 12 | ASSFGPSTHEQF
NA | TRBV6-2/TRBV6-3 | 11 | ASSLKQGYEQY
TRBD1 | TRBV9 | 13 | ASSAPGTGDDEQY
TRBD1 | TRBV4-3 | 16 | ASSQGLLMTGNSYEQY
NA | TRBV20-1 | 9 | SAYRLNGYT
TRBD1 | TRBV4-3 | 15 | ASSQDRTGATFSTQY
TRBD2 | TRBV28 | 15 | ASSFGGAAPSTYEQY
NA | TRBV20-1 | 12 | SARDNPAKNIQY
TRBD1 | TRBV20-1 | 12 | SAMDRDGSYEQY
TRBD1 | TRBV7-8 | 12 | ASSTTGTGVEQY
TRBD2 | TRBV7-6 | 14 | ASSGRLAGKGDTQY
TRBD1 | TRBV6-2/TRBV6-3 | 11 | ASAKDRAYEQY
NA | TRBV7-6 | 13 | ASSSHGAPAYEQY
NA | TRBV6-5 | 14 | ASSYSSRVNSYEQY
TRBD1 | TRBV6-6 | 13 | ASSYTGTGSGGYT
TRBD1 | TRBV7-2 | 13 | ASSVRGSSYNEQY
NA | TRBV4-1 | 12 | ASSHTQGTYEQY
TRBD1 | TRBV3-1 | 13 | ASSQAQGVKNIQY
NA | TRBV7-3 | 11 | ASSLNPNSPLH
TRBD1 | TRBV27 | 13 | ASSLLTGFDQPQH
TRBD2 | TRBV5-1 | 14 | ASSLAPAGGSYEQY